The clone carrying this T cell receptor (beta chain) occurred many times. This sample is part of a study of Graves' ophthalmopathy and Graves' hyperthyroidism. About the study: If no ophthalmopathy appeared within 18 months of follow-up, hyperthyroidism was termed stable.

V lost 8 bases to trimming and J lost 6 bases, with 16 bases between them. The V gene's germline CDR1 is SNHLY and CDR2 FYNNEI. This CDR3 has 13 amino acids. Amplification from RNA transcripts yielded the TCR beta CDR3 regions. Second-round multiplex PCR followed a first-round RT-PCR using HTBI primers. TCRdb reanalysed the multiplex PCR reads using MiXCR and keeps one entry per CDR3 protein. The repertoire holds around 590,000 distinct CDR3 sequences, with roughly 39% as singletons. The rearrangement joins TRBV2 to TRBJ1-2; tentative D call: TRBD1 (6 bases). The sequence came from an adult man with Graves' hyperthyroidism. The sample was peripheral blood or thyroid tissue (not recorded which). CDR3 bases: TGTGCCAGCGGGGACACGGGACCTAATGGCTACACCTTC. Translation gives CASGDTGPNGYTF.